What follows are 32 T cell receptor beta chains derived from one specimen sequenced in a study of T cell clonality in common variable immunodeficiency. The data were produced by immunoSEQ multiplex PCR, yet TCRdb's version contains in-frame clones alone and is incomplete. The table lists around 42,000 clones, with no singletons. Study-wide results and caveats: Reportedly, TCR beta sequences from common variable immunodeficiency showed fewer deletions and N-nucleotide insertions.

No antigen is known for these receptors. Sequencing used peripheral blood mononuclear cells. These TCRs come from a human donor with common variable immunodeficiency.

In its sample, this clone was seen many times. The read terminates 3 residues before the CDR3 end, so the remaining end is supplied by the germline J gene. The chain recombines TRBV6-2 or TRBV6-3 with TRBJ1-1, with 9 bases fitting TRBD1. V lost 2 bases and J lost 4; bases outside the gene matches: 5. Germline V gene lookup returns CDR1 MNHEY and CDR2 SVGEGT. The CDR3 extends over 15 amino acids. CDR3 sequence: CASSYPGQGRTEAFF. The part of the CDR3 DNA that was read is TGTGCCAGCAGTTACCCGGGACAGGGACGCACTGAA.

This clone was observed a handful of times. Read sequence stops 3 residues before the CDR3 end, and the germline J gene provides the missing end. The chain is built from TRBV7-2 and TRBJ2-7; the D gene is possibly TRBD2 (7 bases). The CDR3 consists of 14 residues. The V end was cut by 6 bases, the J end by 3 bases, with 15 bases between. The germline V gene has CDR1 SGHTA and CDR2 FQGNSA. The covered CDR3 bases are TGTGCCAGCAGTTCAACAGGGACTATCTACGAG. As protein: CASSSTGTIYE. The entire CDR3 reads CASSSTGTIYEQYF.

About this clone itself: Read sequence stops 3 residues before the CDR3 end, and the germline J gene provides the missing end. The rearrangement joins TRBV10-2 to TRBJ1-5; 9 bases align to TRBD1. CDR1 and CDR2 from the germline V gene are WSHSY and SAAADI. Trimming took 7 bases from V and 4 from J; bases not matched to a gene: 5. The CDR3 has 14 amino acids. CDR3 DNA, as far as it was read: TGCGCCAGCAACGGCGGGACAGGGAATCAGCCC. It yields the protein CASNGGTGNQP. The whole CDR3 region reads CASNGGTGNQPQHF.

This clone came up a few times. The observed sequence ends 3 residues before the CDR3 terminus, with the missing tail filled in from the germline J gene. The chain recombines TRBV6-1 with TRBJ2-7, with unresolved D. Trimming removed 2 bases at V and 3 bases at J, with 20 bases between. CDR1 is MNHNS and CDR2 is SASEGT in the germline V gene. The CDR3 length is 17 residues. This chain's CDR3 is CASSEQRLVPGSYEQYF. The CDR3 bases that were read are TGTGCCAGCAGTGAACAAAGGCTCGTGCCAGGCAGCTACGAG.

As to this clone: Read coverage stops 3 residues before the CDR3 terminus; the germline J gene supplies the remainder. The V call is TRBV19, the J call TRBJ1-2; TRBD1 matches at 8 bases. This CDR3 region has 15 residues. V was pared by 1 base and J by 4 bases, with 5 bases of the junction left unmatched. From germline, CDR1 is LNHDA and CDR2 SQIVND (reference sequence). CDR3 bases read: TGTGCCAGTAGTATAGTCGCAGGGGGCGCCTATGGC. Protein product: CASSIVAGGAYG. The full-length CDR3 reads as CASSIVAGGAYGYTF.

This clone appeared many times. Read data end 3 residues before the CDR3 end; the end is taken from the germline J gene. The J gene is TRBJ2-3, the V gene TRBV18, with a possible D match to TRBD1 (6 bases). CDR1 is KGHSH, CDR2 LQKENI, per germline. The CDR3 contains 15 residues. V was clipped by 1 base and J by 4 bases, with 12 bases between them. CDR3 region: CASSPRAGVADTQYF. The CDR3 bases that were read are TGTGCCAGCTCACCACGAGCAGGGGTGGCAGATACG.

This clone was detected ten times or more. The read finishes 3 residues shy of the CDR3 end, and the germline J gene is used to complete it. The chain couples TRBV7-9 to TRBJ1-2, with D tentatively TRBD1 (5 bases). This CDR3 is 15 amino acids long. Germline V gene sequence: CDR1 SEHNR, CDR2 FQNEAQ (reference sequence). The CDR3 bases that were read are TGTGCCAGCAGCACAGGCTCAGGTTTCTCTTCCGGC. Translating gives CASSTGSGFSSG. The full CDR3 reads CASSTGSGFSSGYTF.

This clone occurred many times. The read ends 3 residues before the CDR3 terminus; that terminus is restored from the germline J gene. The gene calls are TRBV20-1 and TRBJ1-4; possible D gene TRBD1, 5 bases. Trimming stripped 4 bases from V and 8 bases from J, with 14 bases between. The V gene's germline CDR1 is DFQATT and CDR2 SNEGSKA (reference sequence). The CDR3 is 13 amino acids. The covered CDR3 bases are TGCAGTGCTAAATTACCAGGGAAAGAAAAA. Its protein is CSAKLPGKEK. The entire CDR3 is CSAKLPGKEKLFF.

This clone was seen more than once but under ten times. Incomplete CDR3 DNA: TGTGCCAGCAGCTTAGTCCCCAGAAATGAG. Translated, it gives CASSLVPRNE. The entire CDR3 is CASSLVPRNEQFF. The V gene is TRBV7-2, the J gene TRBJ2-1; D gene ambiguous. The read terminates 3 residues before the CDR3 end, so the remaining end is supplied by the germline J gene. This CDR3 is built from 13 residues. Germline V gene data show CDR1 as SGHTA and CDR2 as FQGNSA. Trimming removed 1 base at V and 7 bases at J, with 8 bases between. The variable domain in full, completed from reference TRBV7-2 and TRBJ2-1, reads GAGVSQSPSNKVTEKGKDVELRCDPISGHTALYWYRQSLGQGLEFLIYFQGNSAPDKSGLPSDRFSAERTGGSVSTLTIQRTQQEDSAVYLCASSLVPRNEQFFGPGTRLTVL.

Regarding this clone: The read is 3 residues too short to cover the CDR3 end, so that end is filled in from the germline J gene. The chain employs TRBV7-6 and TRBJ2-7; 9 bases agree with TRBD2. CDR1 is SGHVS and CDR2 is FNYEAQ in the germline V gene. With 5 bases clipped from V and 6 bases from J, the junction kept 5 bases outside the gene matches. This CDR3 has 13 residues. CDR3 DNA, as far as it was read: TGTGCCAGCAGCCAGACTAGCGGCCTCGAG. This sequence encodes CASSQTSGLE. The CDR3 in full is CASSQTSGLEQYF.

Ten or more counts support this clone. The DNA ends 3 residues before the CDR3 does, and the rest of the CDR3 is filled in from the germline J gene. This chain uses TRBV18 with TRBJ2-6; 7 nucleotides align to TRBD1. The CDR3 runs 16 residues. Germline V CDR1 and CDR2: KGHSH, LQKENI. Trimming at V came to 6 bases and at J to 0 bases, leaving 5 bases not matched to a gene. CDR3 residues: CASSPGQNSGANVLTF. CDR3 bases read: TGTGCCAGCTCCCCGGGACAGAACTCTGGGGCCAACGTC.

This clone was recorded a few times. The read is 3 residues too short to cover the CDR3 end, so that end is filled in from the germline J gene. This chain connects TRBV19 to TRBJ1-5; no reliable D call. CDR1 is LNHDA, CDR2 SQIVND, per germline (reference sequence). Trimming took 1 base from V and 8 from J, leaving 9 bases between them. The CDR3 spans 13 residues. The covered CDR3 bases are TGTGCCAGTAGTATAGGGGCACCGAAGCCC. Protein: CASSIGAPKP. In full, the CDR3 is CASSIGAPKPQHF.

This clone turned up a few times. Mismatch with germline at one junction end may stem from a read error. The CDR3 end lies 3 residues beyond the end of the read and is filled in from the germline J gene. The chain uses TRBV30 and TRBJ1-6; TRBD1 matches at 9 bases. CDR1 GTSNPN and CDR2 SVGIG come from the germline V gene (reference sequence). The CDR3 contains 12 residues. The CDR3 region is CAWDRGDSTLHF. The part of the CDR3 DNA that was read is TGTGCCTGGGACAGGGGGGATTCAACC.

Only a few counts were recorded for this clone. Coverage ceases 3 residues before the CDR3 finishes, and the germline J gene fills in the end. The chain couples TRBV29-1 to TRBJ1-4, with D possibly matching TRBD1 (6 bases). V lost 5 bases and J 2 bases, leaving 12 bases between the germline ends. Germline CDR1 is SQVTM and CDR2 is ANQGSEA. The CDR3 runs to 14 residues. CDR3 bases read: TGCAGCGTTTTTTGGACAGCGACTAATGAAAAA. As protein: CSVFWTATNEK. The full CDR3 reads CSVFWTATNEKLFF.

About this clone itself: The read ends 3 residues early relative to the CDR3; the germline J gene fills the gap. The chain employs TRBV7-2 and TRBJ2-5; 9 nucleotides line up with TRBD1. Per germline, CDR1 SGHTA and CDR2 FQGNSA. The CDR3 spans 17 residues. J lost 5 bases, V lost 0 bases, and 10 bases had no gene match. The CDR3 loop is CASSLANRGRIRETQYF. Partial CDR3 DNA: TGTGCCAGCAGCTTAGCAAACAGGGGGCGAATCCGGGAGACC.

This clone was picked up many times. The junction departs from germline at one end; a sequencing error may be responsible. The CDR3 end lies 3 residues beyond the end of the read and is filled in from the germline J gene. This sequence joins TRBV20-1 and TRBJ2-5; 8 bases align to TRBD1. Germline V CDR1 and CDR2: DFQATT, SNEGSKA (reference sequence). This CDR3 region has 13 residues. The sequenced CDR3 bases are TGCAGCGCTAATCAGGGGGCGGTGGAGACC. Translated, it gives CSANQGAVET. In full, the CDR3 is CSANQGAVETQYF.

CDR3: CASSLDLADQPQHF. CDR3 DNA (partial): TGTGCCAGCAGCTTAGATCTAGCTGATCAGCCC. The rearrangement joins TRBV11-2 to TRBJ1-5; no reliable D call. The read comes to an end 3 residues before the CDR3 does, leaving the germline J gene to fill in the end. The CDR3 spans 14 residues. Trimming stripped 0 bases from V and 5 bases from J, with 8 bases between. Looked up from germline, CDR1 is SGHAT and CDR2 is FQNNGV.

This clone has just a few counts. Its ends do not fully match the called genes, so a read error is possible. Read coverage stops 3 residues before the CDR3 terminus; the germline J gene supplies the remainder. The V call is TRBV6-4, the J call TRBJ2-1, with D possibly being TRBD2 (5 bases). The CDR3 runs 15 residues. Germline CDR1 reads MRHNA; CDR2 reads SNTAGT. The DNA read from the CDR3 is TGTGCCAGCAGGGACTCTAGTAGTTTACACAATGAG. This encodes CASRDSSSLHNE. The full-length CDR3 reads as CASRDSSSLHNEQFF.

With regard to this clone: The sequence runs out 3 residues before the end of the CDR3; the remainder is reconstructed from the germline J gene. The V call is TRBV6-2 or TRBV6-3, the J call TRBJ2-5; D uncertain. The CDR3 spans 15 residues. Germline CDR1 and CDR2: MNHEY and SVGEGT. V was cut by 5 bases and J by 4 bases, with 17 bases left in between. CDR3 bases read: TGTGCCAGCAGTCTTCCGCGAACTCCGGGAGAGACC. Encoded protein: CASSLPRTPGET. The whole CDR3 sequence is CASSLPRTPGETQYF.

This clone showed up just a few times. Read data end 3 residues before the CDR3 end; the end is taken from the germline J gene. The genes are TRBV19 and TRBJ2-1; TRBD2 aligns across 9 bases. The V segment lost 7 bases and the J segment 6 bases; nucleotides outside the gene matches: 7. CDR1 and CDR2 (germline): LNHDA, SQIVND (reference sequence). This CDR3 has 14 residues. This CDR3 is CASNGGGAGNEQFF. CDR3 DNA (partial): TGTGCCAGTAACGGCGGGGGGGCCGGCAATGAG.

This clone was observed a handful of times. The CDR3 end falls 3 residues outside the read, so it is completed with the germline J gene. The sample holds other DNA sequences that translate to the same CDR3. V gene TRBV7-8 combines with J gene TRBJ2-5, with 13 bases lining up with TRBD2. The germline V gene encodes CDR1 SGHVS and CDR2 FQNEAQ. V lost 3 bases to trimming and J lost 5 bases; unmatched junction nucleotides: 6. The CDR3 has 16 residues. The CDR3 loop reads CASSLRTSGGPETQYF. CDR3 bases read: TGTGCCAGCAGCTTGAGGACTAGCGGGGGACCGGAGACC.

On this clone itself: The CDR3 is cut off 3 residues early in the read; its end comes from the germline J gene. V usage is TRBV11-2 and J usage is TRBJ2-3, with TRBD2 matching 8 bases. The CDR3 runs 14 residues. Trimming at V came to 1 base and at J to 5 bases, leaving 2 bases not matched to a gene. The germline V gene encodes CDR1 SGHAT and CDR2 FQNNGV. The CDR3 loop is CASSLAGGLDTQYF. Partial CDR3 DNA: TGTGCCAGCAGCTTAGCGGGGGGGCTAGATACG. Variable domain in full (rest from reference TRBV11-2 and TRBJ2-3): EAGVAQSPRYKIIEKRQSVAFWCNPISGHATLYWYQQILGQGPKLLIQFQNNGVVDDSQLPKDRFSAERLKGVDSTLKIQPAKLEDSAVYLCASSLAGGLDTQYFGPGTRLTVL.

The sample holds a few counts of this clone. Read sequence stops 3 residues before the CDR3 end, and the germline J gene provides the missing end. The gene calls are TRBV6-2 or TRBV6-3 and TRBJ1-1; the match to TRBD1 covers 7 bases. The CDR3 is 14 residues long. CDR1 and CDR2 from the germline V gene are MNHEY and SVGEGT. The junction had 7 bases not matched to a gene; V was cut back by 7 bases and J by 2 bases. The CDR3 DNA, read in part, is TGTGCCAGCAAAACCGGGACAGACAACACTGAA. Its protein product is CASKTGTDNTE. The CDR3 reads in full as CASKTGTDNTEAFF.

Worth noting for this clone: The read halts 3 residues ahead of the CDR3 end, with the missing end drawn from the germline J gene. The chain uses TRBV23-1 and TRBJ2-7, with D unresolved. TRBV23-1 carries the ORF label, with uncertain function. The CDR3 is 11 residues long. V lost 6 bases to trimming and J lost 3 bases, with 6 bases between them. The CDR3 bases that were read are TGCGCCAGCAGCCAACGCTACGAG. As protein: CASSQRYE. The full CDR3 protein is CASSQRYEQYF.

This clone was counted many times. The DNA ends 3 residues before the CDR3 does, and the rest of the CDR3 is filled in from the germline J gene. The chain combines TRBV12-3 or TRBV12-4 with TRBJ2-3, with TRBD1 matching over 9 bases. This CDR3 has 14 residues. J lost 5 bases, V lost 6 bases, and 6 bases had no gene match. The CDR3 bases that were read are TGTGCCAGCAGCCCGGGACAGGGAATAGATACG. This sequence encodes CASSPGQGIDT. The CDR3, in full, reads CASSPGQGIDTQYF.

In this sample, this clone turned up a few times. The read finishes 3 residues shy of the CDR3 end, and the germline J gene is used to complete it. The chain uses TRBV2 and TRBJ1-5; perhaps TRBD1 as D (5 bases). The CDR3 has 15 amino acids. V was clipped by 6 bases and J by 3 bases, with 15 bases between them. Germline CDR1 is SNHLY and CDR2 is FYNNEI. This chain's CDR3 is CASSQGATNNQPQHF. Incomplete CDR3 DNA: TGTGCCAGCAGCCAGGGTGCGACGAACAATCAGCCC.

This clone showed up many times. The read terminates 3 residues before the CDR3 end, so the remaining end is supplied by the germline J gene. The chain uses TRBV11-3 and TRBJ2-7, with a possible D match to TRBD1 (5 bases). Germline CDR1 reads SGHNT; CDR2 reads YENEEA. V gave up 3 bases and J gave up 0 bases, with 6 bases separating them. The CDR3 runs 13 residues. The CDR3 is CASSFDSSYEQYF. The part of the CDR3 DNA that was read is TGTGCCAGCAGCTTTGACAGCTCCTACGAG.

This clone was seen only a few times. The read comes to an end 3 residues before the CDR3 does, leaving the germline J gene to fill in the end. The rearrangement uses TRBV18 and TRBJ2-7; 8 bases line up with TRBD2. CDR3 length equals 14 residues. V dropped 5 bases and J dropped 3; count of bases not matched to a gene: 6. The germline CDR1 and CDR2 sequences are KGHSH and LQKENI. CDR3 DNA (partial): TGTGCCAGCTCAACCCAGCGGGGGAACTACGAG. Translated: CASSTQRGNYE. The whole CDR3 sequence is CASSTQRGNYEQYF. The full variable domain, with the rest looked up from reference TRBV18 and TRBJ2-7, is NAGVMQNPRHLVRRRGQEARLRCSPMKGHSHVYWYRQLPEEGLKFMVYLQKENIIDESGMPKERFSAEFPKEGPSILRIQQVVRGDSAAYFCASSTQRGNYEQYFGPGTRLTVT.

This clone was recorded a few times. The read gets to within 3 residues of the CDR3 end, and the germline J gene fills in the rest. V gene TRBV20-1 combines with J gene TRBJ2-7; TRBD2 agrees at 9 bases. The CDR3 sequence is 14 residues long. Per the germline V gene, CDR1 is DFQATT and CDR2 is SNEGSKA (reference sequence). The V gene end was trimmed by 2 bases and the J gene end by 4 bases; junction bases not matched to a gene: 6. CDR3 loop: CSARILAGMYEQYF. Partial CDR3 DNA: TGCAGTGCTAGAATCCTAGCGGGGATGTACGAG.

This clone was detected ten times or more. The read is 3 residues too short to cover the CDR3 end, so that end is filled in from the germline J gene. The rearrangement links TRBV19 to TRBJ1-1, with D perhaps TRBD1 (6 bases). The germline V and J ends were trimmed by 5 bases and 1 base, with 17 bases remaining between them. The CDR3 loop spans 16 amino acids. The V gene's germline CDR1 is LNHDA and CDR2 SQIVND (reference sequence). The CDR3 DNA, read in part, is TGTGCCAGTAGTTCCAGGGGTATTTCAGGGAACACTGAA. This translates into CASSSRGISGNTE. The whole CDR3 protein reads CASSSRGISGNTEAFF.

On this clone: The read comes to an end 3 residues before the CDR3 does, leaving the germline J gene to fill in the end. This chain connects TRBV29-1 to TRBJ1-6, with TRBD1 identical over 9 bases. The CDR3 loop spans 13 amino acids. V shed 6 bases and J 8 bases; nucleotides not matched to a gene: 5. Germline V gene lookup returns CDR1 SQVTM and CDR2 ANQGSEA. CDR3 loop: CSVSTGGDSPLHF. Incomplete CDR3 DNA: TGCAGCGTCTCGACAGGGGGGGATTCACCC.

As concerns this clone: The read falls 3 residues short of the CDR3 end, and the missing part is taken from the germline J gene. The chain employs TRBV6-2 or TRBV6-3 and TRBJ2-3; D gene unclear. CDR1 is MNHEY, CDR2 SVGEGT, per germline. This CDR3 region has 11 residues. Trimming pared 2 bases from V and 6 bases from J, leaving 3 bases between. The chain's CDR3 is CASSYRDTQYF. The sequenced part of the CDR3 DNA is TGTGCCAGCAGTTACAGGGATACG.